Listed here are 10 T cell receptor beta chains from one sample, sequenced in a study of blood T cell repertoires in COVID-19. Repertoires were generated with immunoSEQ multiplex PCR, while TCRdb's copy carries only in-frame clones and drops some. The top ten hold about an eighth of the sample, which has about 45,000 clones, over 75% seen once. The source material was peripheral blood. The receptors originated from a human donor in a cohort sampled during active COVID-19.

CDR3 protein: CASSRGQGYGYTF. CDR3 sequence (DNA): TGCGCCAGCAGCCGGGGACAGGGCTATGGCTACACCTTC. This chain joins TRBV4-1 and TRBJ1-2; 9 bases match TRBD1. Germline lookup yields CDR1 MGHRA and CDR2 YSYEKL. The V and J ends lost 4 bases and 4 bases, in that order; junction bases with no gene match: 1. The CDR3 length is 13 residues.

This clone was picked up a small number of times. The chain links TRBV7-2 to TRBJ2-1, with D hard to call. CDR1 is SGHTA and CDR2 is FQGNSA in the germline V gene. The CDR3 runs 14 residues. The germline V and J ends were trimmed by 3 bases and 4 bases, with 10 bases remaining between them. The CDR3 nucleotides read TGTGCCAGCAGCTTCGATAACGGTTACAATGAGCAGTTCTTC. As protein: CASSFDNGYNEQFF.

The V and J genes are TRBV29-1 and TRBJ2-1; tentative D call: TRBD1 (6 bases). The V and J ends lost 0 bases and 12 bases respectively, with 21 bases between them. Germline CDR1 and CDR2: SQVTM and ANQGSEA. This CDR3 spans 15 amino acids. The CDR3 DNA is TGCAGCGTTGAAGATCACATTAAACGGCTACAGGGGCAGTTCTTC. Its translation: CSVEDHIKRLQGQFF.

The chain has TRBV18 and TRBJ1-5; D may be TRBD1 (5 bases). The CDR3 runs 15 residues. CDR1 and CDR2 from the germline V gene are KGHSH and LQKENI. Deletions cut 3 bases from V and 7 bases from J, with 16 bases between. The CDR3: CASSPGGAWAQPQHF. The CDR3 region has the DNA TGTGCCAGCTCACCCGGAGGGGCTTGGGCCCAGCCCCAGCATTTT.

The V and J genes are TRBV29-1 and TRBJ2-5; TRBD1 agrees at 10 bases. The CDR3 covers 12 residues. V shed 4 bases and J 4 bases; nucleotides not matched to a gene: 0. Germline assignment: CDR1 SQVTM and CDR2 ANQGSEA. DNA of the CDR3: TGCAGCGTTGGACAGGGGGCAGAGACCCAGTACTTC. Its protein is CSVGQGAETQYF.

This sequence joins TRBV3-1 (or the pseudogene TRBV3-2) and TRBJ1-3; TRBD1 is a possible D gene (6 bases). Trimming shortened V by 3 bases and J by 7 bases, and 10 bases separated the two germline ends. The length of the CDR3 is 13 residues. In germline, CDR1 is LGHDT, CDR2 YNNKEL (reference sequence). CDR3 coding DNA: TGTGCCAGCAGCCATAACAGGGTGAACACCATATATTTT. This gives the protein CASSHNRVNTIYF.

The chain has TRBV10-3 and TRBJ1-1, with 9 bases lining up with TRBD1. The CDR3 extends over 14 amino acids. Germline-derived CDR1 and CDR2 are ENHRY and SYGVKD. The V gene end was trimmed by 7 bases and the J gene end by 3 bases; junction bases not matched to a gene: 6. DNA of the CDR3: TGTGCCATCACCCGGGACAGGGCGGACACTGAAGCTTTCTTT. Protein: CAITRDRADTEAFF.

The chain combines TRBV5-6 with TRBJ1-2; TRBD1 is a possible D gene (5 bases). This CDR3 region has 12 residues. The germline V gene encodes CDR1 SGHDT and CDR2 YYEEEE. The V end was cut by 2 bases, the J end by 12 bases, with 14 bases between. The CDR3 DNA reads TGTGCCAGCAGCTTTTTACGGGGGGTCCACACCTTC. This codes for CASSFLRGVHTF.

The chain employs TRBV28 and TRBJ2-7, with TRBD2 as a possible D gene (5 bases). Trimming took 3 bases from V and 0 from J, leaving 9 bases between them. The CDR3 spans 14 residues. Germline assignment: CDR1 MDHEN and CDR2 SYDVKM. In nucleotides, the CDR3 is TGTGCCAGCAGTTTGGTTGGGAGCTCCTACGAGCAGTACTTC. It yields the protein CASSLVGSSYEQYF.

The V call is TRBV21-1, the J call TRBJ2-7; TRBD2, the D gene given by the table, was not confirmed from the DNA. TRBV21-1 has pseudogene status. The CDR3 is made up of 14 amino acids. The CDR3 DNA follows: TGTGCCAGCAGCAAAGAGTGGTGGAGCTACGAGCAGTACTTC. Translation: CASSKEWWSYEQYF.